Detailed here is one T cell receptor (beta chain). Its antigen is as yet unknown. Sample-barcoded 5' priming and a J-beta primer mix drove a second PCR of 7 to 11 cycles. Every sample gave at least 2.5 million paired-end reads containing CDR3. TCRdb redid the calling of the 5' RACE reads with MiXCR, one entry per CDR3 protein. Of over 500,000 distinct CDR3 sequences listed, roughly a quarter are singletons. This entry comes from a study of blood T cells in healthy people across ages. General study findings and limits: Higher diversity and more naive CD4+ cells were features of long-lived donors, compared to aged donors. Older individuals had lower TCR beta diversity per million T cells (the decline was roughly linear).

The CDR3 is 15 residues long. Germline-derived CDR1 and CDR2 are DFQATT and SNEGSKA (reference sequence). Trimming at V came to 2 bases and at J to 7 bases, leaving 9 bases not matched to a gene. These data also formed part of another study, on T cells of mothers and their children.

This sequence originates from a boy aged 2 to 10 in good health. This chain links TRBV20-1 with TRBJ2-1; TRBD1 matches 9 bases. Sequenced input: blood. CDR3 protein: CSARHTGTGRNEQFF. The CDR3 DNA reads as TGCAGTGCTAGACATACCGGGACAGGGAGGAATGAGCAGTTCTTC.